The following is a T cell receptor beta chain sequence with its context. Antigen: not known. The CDR3 consists of 14 residues. Trimming took off 6 bases at V and 1 base at J, with 9 bases between the two ends. Germline V CDR1 and CDR2: MNHNY, SVGAGI (reference sequence). Three rounds of nested PCR, following a modified ARM-PCR protocol, produced the TCRbeta library. TCRdb processed the multiplex PCR reads anew with MiXCR; each CDR3 protein has one entry. Of fewer than 75,000 distinct CDR3 sequences listed, around 82% are singletons. These data come from a study of tumor and adjacent non-tumor tissue in lung cancer. RNA was extracted from bulk tissue without any cell sorting. This non-tumor lung sample came from over 3 cm beyond the tumor edge. Between August and November 2014, newly diagnosed, chemotherapy-naive lung cancer patients underwent thoracic surgery in China. Regarding the study as a whole: Significantly higher TCR diversity was found in tumor than normal lung. Normal lung showed higher cumulative top 100 clone frequency than tumor. Tumor TCR diversity, when higher, was linked to shorter survival.

The source material was distant non-tumor lung tissue. The TCR comes from a man aged 55 to 70 with non-small cell lung cancer. The chain has TRBV6-6 and TRBJ2-2; D is undetermined. The CDR3 DNA sequence: TGTGCCAGCAGCTCAGGCAGGAACACCGGGGAGCTGTTTTTT. Amino acid sequence: CASSSGRNTGELFF.